Presented here are 9 T cell receptor beta chains from one specimen sequenced in a study of T cell responses to AZD1222 COVID-19 vaccine (dated by TCRdb to 2020 to 2023). The method behind the library was the immunoSEQ multiplex PCR assay. TCRdb retrieved this table from immuneACCESS and kept in-frame rearrangements only. Not all clones are present; in checked studies, unresolved V genes account for under half, and no reason is known for the remainder. Present in this sample are approximately 76,000 clones, about 84% of which were seen just once. The biggest ten clones account for about 3.1% of the sample. The time point label corresponds to: baseline before first vaccination. The sequencing used peripheral blood, collected on day 0 of AZD1222 vaccination. These receptors all stem from an adult in good health.

The chain joins TRBV6-1 to TRBJ2-7, with a weak D call TRBD2 (6 bases). The germline gives CDR1 MNHNS, CDR2 SASEGT. V was shortened by 0 bases and J by 1 base, with 13 bases between the two germline ends. The length of the CDR3 is 16 residues. The CDR3 DNA is TGTGCCAGCAGTGAAGCCGGGGGACCTAAGTCCTACGAGCAGTACTTC. Translated, it gives CASSEAGGPKSYEQYF.

The chain has TRBV7-9 and TRBJ2-7, with 9 bases lining up with TRBD1. Unmatched junction bases numbered 5, after V lost 1 base and J lost 4 bases. CDR3 size: 15 residues. From germline, CDR1 is SEHNR and CDR2 FQNEAQ (reference sequence). The CDR3 DNA sequence: TGTGCCAGCAGCTTAGACGACAGGGGGAGTTACGAGCAGTACTTC. This encodes CASSLDDRGSYEQYF.

The CDR3 region has the DNA TGTGCCAGCGGGGGTCTAGGGATGAACACTGAAGCTTTCTTT. This sequence encodes CASGGLGMNTEAFF. V and J are TRBV7-2 and TRBJ1-1; weak D call: TRBD1 (5 bases). V was trimmed by 8 bases and J by 0 bases, leaving 13 bases between them. In germline, CDR1 is SGHTA, CDR2 FQGNSA. CDR3 length: 14 residues.

V is TRBV7-2 and J is TRBJ2-7; D might be TRBD1 or TRBD2, each matching 5 bases. Germline V CDR1 and CDR2: SGHTA, FQGNSA. CDR3 length equals 14 residues. Trimming took off 5 bases at V and 2 bases at J, with 13 bases between the two ends. The CDR3 is CASSPSGGTYEQYF. The CDR3 DNA sequence: TGTGCCAGCAGCCCTAGTGGGGGAACCTACGAGCAGTACTTC.

The sample holds one count of this clone. The chain couples TRBV6-5 to TRBJ1-1; 8 nucleotides match TRBD1. From germline, CDR1 is MNHEY and CDR2 SVGAGI. V gave up 2 bases and J gave up 2 bases; unmatched junction bases: 4. CDR3 size: 15 residues. CDR3 sequence (DNA): TGTGCCAGCAGTTACCGGACAGGGTCCAACACTGAAGCTTTCTTT. This translates into CASSYRTGSNTEAFF.

The rearrangement uses TRBV6-1 and TRBJ2-7; 11 positions agree with TRBD2. The CDR3 consists of 15 residues. The V and J ends lost 5 bases and 5 bases, in that order; junction bases with no gene match: 8. Germline lookup yields CDR1 MNHNS and CDR2 SASEGT. CDR3 in DNA: TGTGCCAGCAGTTTTAGCGGGGGGGCCGGTAACGAGCAGTACTTC. Translated, it gives CASSFSGGAGNEQYF.

The rearrangement joins TRBV3-1 (or the pseudogene TRBV3-2) to TRBJ1-1; D is possibly TRBD1 (6 bases). There are 17 residues in the CDR3. Trimming left V 0 bases short and J 0 bases short, with 14 bases between. Germline lookup yields CDR1 LGHDT and CDR2 YNNKEL (reference sequence). The CDR3 region has the DNA TGTGCCAGCAGCCAAGATAATCGGGGGCATCTGAACACTGAAGCTTTCTTT. As protein: CASSQDNRGHLNTEAFF.

This clone was detected a few times. The chain carries TRBV12-3 or TRBV12-4 and TRBJ2-7, with a weak D call TRBD1 (6 bases). V was pared by 8 bases and J by 1 base, with 12 bases between. This CDR3 region has 13 residues. The CDR3 DNA is TGTGCCAGCGCCCGACAGGCGTCCTACGAGCAGTACTTC. It is translated as CASARQASYEQYF.

This clone was detected only once. J is TRBJ2-1 and V is TRBV3-1 (or the pseudogene TRBV3-2); D is uncertain. Germline V CDR1 and CDR2: LGHDT, YNNKEL (reference sequence). Trimming left V 1 base short and J 3 bases short, with 10 bases between. CDR3 size: 15 residues. The CDR3 DNA follows: TGTGCCAGCAGCCAAGCAGCTTCTGGCTACAATGAGCAGTTCTTC. This gives the protein CASSQAASGYNEQFF.